Each of the 16 T cell receptor beta chains below was sequenced from the same sample in a study of radiotherapy plus CTLA-4 blockade in lung cancer. Libraries were prepared by immunoSEQ multiplex PCR; TCRdb keeps only in-frame clonotypes and omits some of them. The profile shows tens of thousands of clones, approximately 86% of them singletons. The source material was peripheral blood, sampled from a patient treated with radiotherapy plus ipilimumab. The receptor source for this set is a human donor with non-small cell lung cancer who had stable disease on radiotherapy plus ipilimumab.

J is TRBJ1-2 and V is TRBV28; 10 bases line up with TRBD1. CDR1 and CDR2 from the germline V gene are MDHEN and SYDVKM. V lost 5 bases, J lost 7 bases, and 7 bases stayed unmatched. CDR3 length: 14 residues. CDR3 sequence reads: CASSLTRQGAGYTF. The DNA of the CDR3 is TGTGCCAGCAGTCTGACTAGACAGGGGGCTGGCTACACCTTC.

The chain couples TRBV28 to TRBJ1-2, with 7 positions matching TRBD1. V lost 5 bases, J lost 2 bases, and 2 bases stayed unmatched. The CDR3 is 13 amino acids. Germline CDR1 is MDHEN and CDR2 is SYDVKM. The CDR3 reads CASSPGQNYGYTF. Here the CDR3 DNA reads TGTGCCAGCAGTCCGGGACAGAACTATGGCTACACCTTC.

To note about this clone: At one end the junction does not follow the germline gene, possibly because of a read error. The rearrangement links TRBV18 to TRBJ2-5, with 14 positions matching TRBD2. This CDR3 comprises 14 residues. Germline V gene sequence: CDR1 KGHSH, CDR2 LQKENI. The CDR3 DNA is TGTGCCAGCTCACGCGGACTAGCGGGGGGAGTTGGTCACTTC. Translated: CASSRGLAGGVGHF.

V is TRBV5-6 and J is TRBJ1-2; D gene ambiguous. Looked up from germline, CDR1 is SGHDT and CDR2 is YYEEEE. The CDR3 runs to 15 residues. V was trimmed by 4 bases and J by 0 bases, leaving 13 bases between them. CDR3 region: CASSGRGKANYGYTF. The CDR3 DNA reads TGTGCCAGCAGCGGTCGCGGTAAAGCTAACTATGGCTACACCTTC.

The chain employs TRBV7-9 and TRBJ2-7; D is perhaps TRBD2 (7 bases). The V gene lost 5 bases and the J gene lost 2 bases, with 13 bases spanning the gap. Germline CDR1 and CDR2: SEHNR and FQNEAQ (reference sequence). The CDR3 loop spans 14 amino acids. The CDR3 region is CASSLEGGAYEQYF. CDR3 coding DNA: TGTGCCAGCAGCCTAGAGGGGGGGGCCTACGAGCAGTACTTC.

The CDR3 region has the DNA TGTGCCAGCAGCTCCTATAGACAGTCCAAGCAGACCCAGTACTTC. Protein product: CASSSYRQSKQTQYF. The chain employs TRBV7-9 and TRBJ2-5, with a tentative D call TRBD1 (5 bases). The CDR3 is 15 amino acids. Looked up from germline, CDR1 is SEHNR and CDR2 is FQNEAQ (reference sequence). Trimming shortened V by 4 bases and J by 6 bases, and 18 bases separated the two germline ends.

The chain employs TRBV2 and TRBJ2-1, with 7 bases fitting TRBD1. This CDR3 comprises 15 residues. Germline CDR1 is SNHLY and CDR2 is FYNNEI. The V gene end was trimmed by 6 bases and the J gene end by 0 bases; junction bases not matched to a gene: 5. The CDR3 bases are TGTGCCAGCAGGGGGGACAGAGGCTCCTACAATGAGCAGTTCTTC. Residues: CASRGDRGSYNEQFF. Variable domain in full (rest from reference TRBV2 and TRBJ2-1): EPEVTQTPSHQVTQMGQEVILRCVPISNHLYFYWYRQILGQKVEFLVSFYNNEISEKSEIFDDQFSVERPDGSNFTLKIRSTKLEDSAMYFCASRGDRGSYNEQFFGPGTRLTVL.

In this sample, this clone turned up once. CDR3 amino acids: CASSLGGQFTGELFF. CDR3 bases: TGCGCCAGCAGCTTGGGCGGGCAATTCACCGGGGAGCTGTTTTTT. The V gene is TRBV5-1, the J gene TRBJ2-2; possible D gene TRBD2, 5 bases. CDR1 SGHRS and CDR2 YFSETQ come from the germline V gene. The CDR3 loop spans 15 amino acids. Deletions cut 0 bases from V and 4 bases from J, with 10 bases between.

This chain uses TRBV6-6 with TRBJ2-7, with 10 bases fitting TRBD2. The CDR3 spans 16 residues. Per germline, CDR1 MNHNY and CDR2 SVGAGI (reference sequence). Germline trimming cut 7 bases from V and 2 bases from J; bases unmatched to any gene: 11. CDR3 DNA: TGTGCCAGCAATCACCGAATAGCGGGAGGTACCTACGAGCAGTACTTC. This encodes CASNHRIAGGTYEQYF.

The V and J genes are TRBV7-9 and TRBJ2-5; 11 bases fit TRBD1. With V trimmed by 5 bases and J by 4 bases, 3 bases remained unmatched. CDR1 and CDR2 (germline): SEHNR, FQNEAQ (reference sequence). The CDR3 loop spans 14 amino acids. CDR3 amino acids: CASSTGTGGETQYF. The CDR3 DNA reads as TGTGCCAGCAGCACCGGGACAGGGGGAGAGACCCAGTACTTC.

This sequence joins TRBV7-9 and TRBJ2-1; a possible D gene is TRBD2 (6 bases). The CDR3 is 13 amino acids. The germline V gene has CDR1 SEHNR and CDR2 FQNEAQ (reference sequence). V was shortened by 8 bases and J by 8 bases, with 16 bases between the two germline ends. The CDR3 coding sequence is TGTGCCAGCCGTCTTCCGCCGGGAGATGAGCAGTTCTTC. Encoded protein: CASRLPPGDEQFF.

The CDR3: CASSPLGIAGELFF. CDR3 in DNA: TGCGCCAGCAGCCCCTTGGGTATAGCCGGGGAGCTGTTTTTT. This rearrangement joins TRBV4-1 to TRBJ2-2; D remains ambiguous. Trimming left V 4 bases short and J 6 bases short, with 12 bases between. CDR3 length: 14 amino acids. The germline gives CDR1 MGHRA, CDR2 YSYEKL.

This sequence joins TRBV19 and TRBJ1-2; 10 bases align to TRBD1. The germline gives CDR1 LNHDA, CDR2 SQIVND (reference sequence). The length of the CDR3 is 14 residues. J lost 2 bases, V lost 9 bases, and 6 bases had no gene match. CDR3 amino acids: CASNPGQGNYGYTF. In DNA form, the CDR3 reads TGTGCCAGCAATCCGGGACAGGGGAACTATGGCTACACCTTC.

CDR3 coding DNA: TGCGCCAGCAGCATCAATAGCGGAACTAGCACAGATACGCAGTATTTT. This translates into CASSINSGTSTDTQYF. The chain uses TRBV5-1 and TRBJ2-3, with D perhaps TRBD2 (6 bases). V was shortened by 4 bases and J by 0 bases, with 15 bases between the two germline ends. The CDR3 covers 16 residues. Germline lookup yields CDR1 SGHRS and CDR2 YFSETQ.

The chain couples TRBV2 to TRBJ1-6; D is uncertain. V shed 6 bases and J shed 2 bases, with 11 bases lying between them. Looked up from germline, CDR1 is SNHLY and CDR2 is FYNNEI. This CDR3 is 15 amino acids long. The CDR3 region is CASRAGPPYNSPLHF. The CDR3 DNA reads TGTGCCAGCAGGGCCGGACCGCCCTATAATTCACCCCTCCACTTT.

The gene calls are TRBV2 and TRBJ1-3; D is uncertain. Germline V gene data show CDR1 as SNHLY and CDR2 as FYNNEI. This CDR3 has 14 amino acids. V was shortened by 6 bases and J by 0 bases, with 9 bases between the two germline ends. The CDR3 sequence is CASSRTYSGNTIYF. CDR3 coding DNA: TGTGCCAGCAGCAGAACTTACTCTGGAAACACCATATATTTT.